One and the same sample provided the 8 T cell receptor beta chains below, sequenced in a study of blood T cell repertoires in COVID-19. Method: immunoSEQ multiplex PCR; TCRdb's copy keeps in-frame clones and lacks some. The sample holds 250,000 to 400,000 clones, around 87% seen once. Sequenced input: PBMCs or T cells enriched from blood (not recorded which). The receptor set was obtained from a woman under 40 who had recovered from COVID-19.

The chain is built from TRBV18 and TRBJ2-3; TRBD1 aligns across 10 bases. The CDR3 runs to 15 residues. V gave up 8 bases and J gave up 6 bases; unmatched junction bases: 11. Germline V gives CDR1 KGHSH, CDR2 LQKENI. CDR3 residues: CASTRGTGALDTQYF. The DNA for the CDR3 is TGTGCCAGCACCCGCGGGACAGGGGCGCTCGATACGCAGTATTTT.

V is TRBV18 and J is TRBJ1-1; 7 bases line up with TRBD1. Looked up from germline, CDR1 is KGHSH and CDR2 is LQKENI. J was trimmed by 4 bases and V by 0 bases; bases with no gene match: 5. The CDR3 loop spans 15 amino acids. CDR3 loop: CASSPPNRGGTEAFF. CDR3 nucleotides: TGTGCCAGCTCACCACCGAACAGGGGTGGCACTGAAGCTTTCTTT.

The V call is TRBV19, the J call TRBJ1-2; weak D call: TRBD1 (5 bases). V was clipped by 4 bases and J by 7 bases, with 16 bases between them. The CDR3 is 14 amino acids. The germline V gene encodes CDR1 LNHDA and CDR2 SQIVND (reference sequence). In DNA form, the CDR3 reads TGTGCCAGTAGTACCTTGGGGGGAAGTGGTGGCTACACCTTC. Translated: CASSTLGGSGGYTF.

The CDR3 reads CASSHTSVSGELFF. As DNA, the CDR3 is TGCGCCAGCAGCCATACCTCAGTGTCCGGGGAGCTGTTTTTT. This chain links TRBV4-1 with TRBJ2-2; D remains unclear. Trimming took off 3 bases at V and 6 bases at J, with 11 bases between the two ends. Germline lookup yields CDR1 MGHRA and CDR2 YSYEKL. The CDR3 covers 14 residues.

The chain is built from TRBV5-1 and TRBJ1-1; 7 positions agree with TRBD1. The CDR3 runs to 15 residues. The ends lost 2 bases at V and 7 bases at J; junction bases unmatched: 11. Germline CDR1 is SGHRS and CDR2 is YFSETQ. CDR3: CASSFRPGQVNEAFF. The CDR3, as DNA: TGCGCCAGCAGCTTTCGCCCCGGACAGGTTAATGAAGCTTTCTTT.

V and J are TRBV7-9 and TRBJ1-2; 10 bases are a match to TRBD1. V was clipped by 6 bases and J by 7 bases; unmatched bases: 23. Germline CDR1 and CDR2: SEHNR and FQNEAQ (reference sequence). The CDR3 loop spans 19 amino acids. CDR3 in amino acids: CASSFPHSNRWGQGSGYTF. The CDR3 bases are TGTGCCAGCAGTTTTCCCCACTCAAACCGGTGGGGACAGGGGTCTGGCTACACCTTC.

This clone occurred a few times. The chain couples TRBV7-9 to TRBJ1-2; D gene unclear. Per germline, CDR1 SEHNR and CDR2 FQNEAQ (reference sequence). Trimming removed 2 bases at V and 1 base at J, with 17 bases between. This CDR3 has 17 amino acids. The CDR3 spells CASSLIFPPEDNYGYTF. CDR3 coding DNA: TGTGCCAGCAGCTTAATATTTCCGCCGGAGGATAACTATGGCTACACCTTC.

This chain connects TRBV6-1 to TRBJ2-1, with a possible D match to TRBD2 (5 bases). CDR1 MNHNS and CDR2 SASEGT come from the germline V gene. V gave up 2 bases and J gave up 8 bases, with 13 bases separating them. The CDR3 runs 14 residues. CDR3 sequence (DNA): TGTGCCAGCAGTGAAAGGAGGCACTGGGATGAGCAGTTCTTC. It specifies CASSERRHWDEQFF.